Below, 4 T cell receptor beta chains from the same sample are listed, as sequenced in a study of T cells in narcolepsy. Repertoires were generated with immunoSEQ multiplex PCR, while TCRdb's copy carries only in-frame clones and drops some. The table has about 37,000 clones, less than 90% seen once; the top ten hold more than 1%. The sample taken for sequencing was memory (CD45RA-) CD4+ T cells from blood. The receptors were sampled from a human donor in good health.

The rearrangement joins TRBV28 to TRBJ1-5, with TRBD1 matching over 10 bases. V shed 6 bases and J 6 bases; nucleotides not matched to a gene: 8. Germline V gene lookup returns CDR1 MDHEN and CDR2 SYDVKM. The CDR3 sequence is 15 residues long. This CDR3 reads CASSPTGGAGQPQHF. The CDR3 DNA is TGTGCCAGCAGCCCGACAGGGGGCGCGGGTCAGCCCCAGCATTTT.

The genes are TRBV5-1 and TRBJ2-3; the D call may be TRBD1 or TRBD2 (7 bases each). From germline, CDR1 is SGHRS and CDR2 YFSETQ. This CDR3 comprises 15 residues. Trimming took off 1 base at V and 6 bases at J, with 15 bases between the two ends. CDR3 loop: CASSLPGGAGDTQYF. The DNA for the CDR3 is TGCGCCAGCAGCTTGCCAGGGGGAGCGGGGGATACGCAGTATTTT. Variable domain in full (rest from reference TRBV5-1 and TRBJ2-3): KAGVTQTPRYLIKTRGQQVTLSCSPISGHRSVSWYQQTPGQGLQFLFEYFSETQRNKGNFPGRFSGRQFSNSRSEMNVSTLELGDSALYLCASSLPGGAGDTQYFGPGTRLTVL.

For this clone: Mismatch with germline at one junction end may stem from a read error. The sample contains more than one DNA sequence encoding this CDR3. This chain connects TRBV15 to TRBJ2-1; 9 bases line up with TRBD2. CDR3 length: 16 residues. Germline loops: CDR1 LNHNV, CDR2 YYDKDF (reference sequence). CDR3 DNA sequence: TGCGCCACCAGCAGAGACCTCGGGGGACTAGCCAATGAGCAGTTCTTC. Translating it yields CATSRDLGGLANEQFF.

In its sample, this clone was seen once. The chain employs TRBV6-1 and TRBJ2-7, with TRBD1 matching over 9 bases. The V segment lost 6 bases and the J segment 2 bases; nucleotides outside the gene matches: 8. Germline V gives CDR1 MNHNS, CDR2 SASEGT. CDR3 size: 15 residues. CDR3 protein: CASSYGTGPTYEQYF. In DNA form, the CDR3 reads TGTGCCAGCAGCTATGGGACAGGGCCAACCTACGAGCAGTACTTC.